This TCR beta chain was recorded in a study of beta chain features in type 1 diabetes. Trimming cost V 5 bases and J 3 bases; bases outside gene matches: 9. The CDR3 totals 15 residues. CDR1 is SGHTA and CDR2 is FQGTGA in the germline V gene. Study results and limitations: At VDJ recombination sites, type 1 diabetes patients had fewer insertions and more deleted nucleotides.

Comment on this clone: What it binds is not known.

Sequenced material consisted of expressed TCRB transcripts (all of the isolated RNA was reverse transcribed). Naive, central memory and regulatory T cell samples averaged roughly 3.4 million immunoSEQ reads each. Measured with immunoSEQ multiplex PCR; TCRdb has only the in-frame clones, and not every one. This sample yields about 160,000 clones, of which about 7.3% are seen a single time; 0.65% belongs to the top ten. V is TRBV7-3 and J is TRBJ2-5; 7 bases agree with TRBD2. This clonotype was obtained from a man aged 18 to 29 in good health. The sample comprised central memory CD4+ T cells from blood. In DNA, the CDR3 is TGTGCCAGCAGCATCCCCGAGGCGGGGGAAGAGACCCAGTACTTC. Amino acids: CASSIPEAGEETQYF.